This T cell receptor (beta chain) was found in a study of shared clonotypes between healthy human individuals. The CDR3 consists of 14 residues. CDR1 is MNHNY and CDR2 is SVGAGI in the germline V gene (reference sequence). V lost 7 bases to trimming and J lost 8 bases; unmatched junction nucleotides: 9. This was a deep-level run. Data came from immunoSEQ multiplex PCR; TCRdb stores just in-frame clones and leaves some out. The sample holds some 200,000 clones; about 68% are singletons and the top ten take less than 11%. V is TRBV6-6 and J is TRBJ2-1; 9 bases agree with TRBD1. The clonotype originates from a young man in good health. The sample taken for sequencing was memory CD4+ T cells sorted from blood. The subset: CD45RA-negative fraction. CDR3 region: CASMWTGVDHEQFF. The CDR3 DNA follows: TGTGCCAGCATGTGGACAGGGGTGGATCATGAGCAGTTCTTC.